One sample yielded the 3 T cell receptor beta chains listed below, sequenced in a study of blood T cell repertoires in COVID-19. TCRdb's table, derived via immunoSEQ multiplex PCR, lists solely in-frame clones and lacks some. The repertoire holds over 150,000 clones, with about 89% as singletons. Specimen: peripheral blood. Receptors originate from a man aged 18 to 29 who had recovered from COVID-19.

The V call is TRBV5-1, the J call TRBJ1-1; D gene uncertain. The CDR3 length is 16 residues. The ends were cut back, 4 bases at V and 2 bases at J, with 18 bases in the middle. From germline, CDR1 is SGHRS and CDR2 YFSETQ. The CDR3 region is CASSIGSGGINTEAFF. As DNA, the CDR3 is TGCGCCAGCAGCATCGGCTCTGGAGGGATAAACACTGAAGCTTTCTTT. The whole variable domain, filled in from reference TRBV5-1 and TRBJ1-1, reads KAGVTQTPRYLIKTRGQQVTLSCSPISGHRSVSWYQQTPGQGLQFLFEYFSETQRNKGNFPGRFSGRQFSNSRSEMNVSTLELGDSALYLCASSIGSGGINTEAFFGQGTRLTVV.

This CDR3 is CASQRTSLQGEQYF. The DNA of the CDR3 is TGTGCCAGCCAGCGGACTAGTCTCCAAGGGGAGCAGTACTTC. This chain links TRBV19 with TRBJ2-7, with 7 nucleotides matching TRBD2. CDR3 length: 14 amino acids. Germline lookup yields CDR1 LNHDA and CDR2 SQIVND (reference sequence). V was pared by 9 bases and J by 7 bases, with 15 bases of the junction left unmatched.

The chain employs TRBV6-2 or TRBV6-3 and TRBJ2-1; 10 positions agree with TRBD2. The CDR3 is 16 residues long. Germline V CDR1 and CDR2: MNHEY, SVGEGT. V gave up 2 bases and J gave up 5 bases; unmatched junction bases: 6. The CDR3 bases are TGTGCCAGCAGTTACCCTCTAGCGGGAGAGGACAATGAGCAGTTCTTC. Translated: CASSYPLAGEDNEQFF.